Sequencing of this TCR beta chain was carried out in a study of T cell clones after liver transplantation. Looking at the study overall: Tolerance: complete withdrawal held at least one year, liver enzymes staying within twice normal.

V was pared by 2 bases and J by 7 bases, with 14 bases between. Germline lookup yields CDR1 GTSNPN and CDR2 SVGIG (reference sequence). CDR3 size: 14 residues. Measured with immunoSEQ multiplex PCR; TCRdb has only the in-frame clones, and not every one. The table records roughly 120,000 clones, over 75% of them present only once. This clone was picked up one time. The sequence was collected from a human patient who received a liver transplant. The graft donor may have contributed some T cells. Source: CD4+ T cells from blood, taken 12 months after liver transplant. This sequence joins TRBV30 and TRBJ1-4; D uncertain. CDR3 bases: TGTGCCTGGAGTCCCACCGCACTCGGTGAAAAACTGTTTTTT. This encodes CAWSPTALGEKLFF.